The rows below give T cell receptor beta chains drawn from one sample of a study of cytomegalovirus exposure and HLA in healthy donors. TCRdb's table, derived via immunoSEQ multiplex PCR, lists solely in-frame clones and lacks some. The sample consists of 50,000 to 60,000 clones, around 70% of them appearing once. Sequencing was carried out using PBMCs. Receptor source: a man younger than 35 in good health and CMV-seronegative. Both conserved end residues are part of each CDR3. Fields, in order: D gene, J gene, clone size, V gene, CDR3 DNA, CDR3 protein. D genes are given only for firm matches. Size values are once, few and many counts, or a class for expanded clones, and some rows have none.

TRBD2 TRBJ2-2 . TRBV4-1 TGCGCCAGCAGCTTCGGACTAGCGGGAGGGCCTGGGGAGCTGTTTTTT CASSFGLAGGPGELFF
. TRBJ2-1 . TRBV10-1 TGCGCCAGCAGTTTCCCGGGAGCCAACAATGAGCAGTTCTTC CASSFPGANNEQFF
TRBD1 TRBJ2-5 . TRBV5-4 TGTGCCAGCAGCTTCCACGCCGGGACAGCACACCAAGAGACCCAGTACTTC CASSFHAGTAHQETQYF
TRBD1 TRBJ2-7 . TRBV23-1 TGCGCCAGCACTCCCGGGACAGGTAACTCCTACGAGCAGTACTTC CASTPGTGNSYEQYF
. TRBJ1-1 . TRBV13 TGTGCCAGCAGCTCAACGCCAACGGGGAACACTGAAGCTTTCTTT CASSSTPTGNTEAFF
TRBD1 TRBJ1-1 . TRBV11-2 TGTGCCAGCAGCTCCAGGACAGGGGCTGAAGCTTTCTTT CASSSRTGAEAFF
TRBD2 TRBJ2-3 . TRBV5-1 TGCGCCAGCAGCTTTGGACTAGCGGGTCCCCCAGATACGCAGTATTTT CASSFGLAGPPDTQYF
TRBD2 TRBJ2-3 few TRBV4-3 TGCGCCAGCAGCCAAGATAGGACTAGCAGGGATACGCAGTATTTT CASSQDRTSRDTQYF
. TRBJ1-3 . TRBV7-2 TGTGCCAGCAGCTTAGAGCGGGTGACCGGAAACACCATATATTTT CASSLERVTGNTIYF
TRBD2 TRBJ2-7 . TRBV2 TGTGCCAGCAGTGCAGCCAGGCACGAACTAGCGGGATCCTACGAGCAGTACTTC CASSAARHELAGSYEQYF
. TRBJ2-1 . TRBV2 TGTGCCAGCACTACTGAGGAGGGGGCATACAATGAGCAGTTCTTC CASTTEEGAYNEQFF
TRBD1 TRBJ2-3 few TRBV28 TGTGCCAGCAGTTTGGACAGGGGATCAGATACGCAGTATTTT CASSLDRGSDTQYF
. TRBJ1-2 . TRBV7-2 TGTGCCAGCAGCTCACGGACAGCGCTGAATGGCTACACCTTC CASSSRTALNGYTF
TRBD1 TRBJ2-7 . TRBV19 TGTGCCAGTAGTATAGTATGGGACAGAGCCTACGAGCAGTACTTC CASSIVWDRAYEQYF
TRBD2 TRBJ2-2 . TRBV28 TGTGCCAGCGGAAATAGACTAGCGGGAGTCACCGGGGAGCTGTTTTTT CASGNRLAGVTGELFF
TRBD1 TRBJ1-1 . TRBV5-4 TGTGCCAGCAGCTTGGCTCTCAGGGGGACTGAAGCTTTCTTT CASSLALRGTEAFF
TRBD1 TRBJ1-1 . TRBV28 TGTGCCAGCAATTTCCGGGACAGTGAAGCTTTCTTT CASNFRDSEAFF
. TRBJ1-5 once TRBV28 TGTGCCAGCAACCCGGGGGGGAGCAATCAGCCCCAGCATTTT CASNPGGSNQPQHF
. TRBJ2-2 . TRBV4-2 TGTGCCAGCAGCCCCTTGACCGGGGAGCTGTTTTTT CASSPLTGELFF
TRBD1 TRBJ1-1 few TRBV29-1 TGCAGCGTTACCCTAGGGGGCTCGGACACTGAAGCTTTCTTT CSVTLGGSDTEAFF
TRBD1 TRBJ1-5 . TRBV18 TGTGCCAGCTCGCCTCCAGGGGGCAGGGATCAGCCCCAGCATTTT CASSPPGGRDQPQHF
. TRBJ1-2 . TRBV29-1 TGCAGCGTCGCGGACAGCGACTATGGCTACACCTTC CSVADSDYGYTF
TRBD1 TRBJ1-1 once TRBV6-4 TGTGCCAGCAGCCCGGACAGGTTCCGCACTGAAGCTTTCTTT CASSPDRFRTEAFF
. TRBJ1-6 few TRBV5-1 TGCGCCAGCAGCTTGGGACAGGTCGAGAATTCACCCCTCCACTTT CASSLGQVENSPLHF
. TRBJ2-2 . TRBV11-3 TGTGCCAGCAGCTTACGCAGCACCGGGGAGCTGTTTTTT CASSLRSTGELFF
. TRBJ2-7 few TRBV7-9 TGTGCCAGCAGCTTCCAGGGGCCCCACGAGCAGTACTTC CASSFQGPHEQYF
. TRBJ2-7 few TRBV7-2 TGTGCCAGCAGCCCTTTTACAGGGCTCTACGAGCAGTACTTC CASSPFTGLYEQYF